What follows are 26 T cell receptor beta chains derived from one specimen sequenced in a study of cytomegalovirus exposure and HLA in healthy donors. It was with 60 Vbeta and 13 Jbeta primers that the PCR ran. Some clones are missing from TCRdb's copy, which holds only in-frame ones; the method was immunoSEQ multiplex PCR. The profile covers roughly 100,000 clones, with 80% to 90% appearing a single time and about 1.6% taken by the ten largest. The sample comprised PBMCs. The origin of the receptors is a man between 45 and 60 years old in good health and CMV-seronegative.

This clone was observed once. V usage is TRBV15 and J usage is TRBJ1-5, with TRBD1 matching 7 bases. Trimming cost V 0 bases and J 4 bases; bases outside gene matches: 3. The CDR3 covers 15 residues. The germline gives CDR1 LNHNV, CDR2 YYDKDF (reference sequence). The CDR3 bases are TGTGCCACCAGCAGAGAGGGGACAGTGAATCAGCCCCAGCATTTT. Protein sequence: CATSREGTVNQPQHF.

This clone has more than one count but fewer than ten. The rearrangement links TRBV6-1 to TRBJ1-1, with D tentatively TRBD1 (6 bases). Germline CDR1 and CDR2: MNHNS and SASEGT. The V gene lost 3 bases and the J gene lost 4 bases, with 12 bases spanning the gap. This CDR3 is 14 amino acids long. The CDR3 sequence is CASSDQGKATEAFF. The CDR3, as DNA: TGTGCCAGCAGTGATCAGGGGAAGGCCACTGAAGCTTTCTTT.

This sequence joins TRBV18 and TRBJ1-1; 10 bases are a match to TRBD1. V was pared by 4 bases and J by 4 bases, with 3 bases of the junction left unmatched. Germline V gives CDR1 KGHSH, CDR2 LQKENI. The CDR3 spans 14 residues. The DNA for the CDR3 is TGTGCCAGCTCACGGGACAGGGGTATCACTGAAGCTTTCTTT. Its translation: CASSRDRGITEAFF.

The J gene is TRBJ2-5, the V gene TRBV11-2; D is possibly TRBD2 (5 bases). This CDR3 spans 15 amino acids. Germline-derived CDR1 and CDR2 are SGHAT and FQNNGV. With 1 base removed from V and 0 bases from J, the gap between germline ends came to 9 bases. This CDR3 reads CASSLVRGYQETQYF. DNA for the CDR3: TGTGCCAGCAGCTTAGTTCGGGGTTACCAAGAGACCCAGTACTTC.

The chain combines TRBV28 with TRBJ1-1; D gene unclear. The germline CDR1 and CDR2 sequences are MDHEN and SYDVKM. Trimming cost V 5 bases and J 0 bases, with 7 bases left between them. The CDR3 runs to 13 residues. The CDR3 is CASSPLLNTEAFF. The CDR3 region has the DNA TGTGCCAGCAGTCCCCTTTTGAACACTGAAGCTTTCTTT.

CDR3 coding DNA: TGTGCCAGCAGCTTTGAGTTTGGAGAGACCCAGTACTTC. Translated: CASSFEFGETQYF. This sequence joins TRBV7-4 and TRBJ2-5; D gene ambiguous. Germline V gene data show CDR1 as SGHVT and CDR2 as SQSDAQ. The CDR3 covers 13 residues. V dropped 3 bases and J dropped 4 bases, with 9 bases sitting between them.

This sequence joins TRBV7-6 and TRBJ1-5, with D possibly TRBD1 on 5 matching bases. The CDR3 extends over 16 amino acids. With 3 bases removed from V and 0 bases from J, the gap between germline ends came to 12 bases. In germline, CDR1 is SGHVS, CDR2 FNYEAQ. CDR3 nucleotides: TGTGCCAGCAGCTTCGGGGGGGTTTTTAGCAATCAGCCCCAGCATTTT. Translating it yields CASSFGGVFSNQPQHF.

The chain combines TRBV7-2 with TRBJ1-2; 7 bases map to TRBD1. CDR1 and CDR2 from the germline V gene are SGHTA and FQGNSA. Trimming took 2 bases from V and 4 from J; bases not matched to a gene: 10. The CDR3 sequence is 16 residues long. The CDR3 DNA sequence: TGTGCCAGCAGCTTAAGTCCGACAGGGTCTTTCTATGGCTACACCTTC. Translation: CASSLSPTGSFYGYTF.

This clone was seen once. This sequence joins TRBV7-9 and TRBJ1-6; D unclear. This CDR3 is built from 13 residues. Trimming took off 1 base at V and 8 bases at J, with 6 bases between the two ends. The germline V gene encodes CDR1 SEHNR and CDR2 FQNEAQ (reference sequence). This CDR3 is CASSLEVDSPLHF. The CDR3 bases are TGTGCCAGCAGCTTAGAAGTAGATTCACCCCTCCACTTT.

This chain connects TRBV2 to TRBJ1-6; D might be TRBD1 (6 bases). V lost 6 bases and J 6 bases, leaving 15 bases between the germline ends. The CDR3 contains 15 residues. Germline CDR1 is SNHLY and CDR2 is FYNNEI. The CDR3 bases are TGTGCCAGCAGAATCGGGCTCAGGGGTAATTCACCCCTCCACTTT. Its translation: CASRIGLRGNSPLHF. Complete variable domain (other parts from reference TRBV2 and TRBJ1-6): EPEVTQTPSHQVTQMGQEVILRCVPISNHLYFYWYRQILGQKVEFLVSFYNNEISEKSEIFDDQFSVERPDGSNFTLKIRSTKLEDSAMYFCASRIGLRGNSPLHFGNGTRLTVT.

This sequence joins TRBV6-1 and TRBJ1-1; D remains unclear. The CDR3 consists of 12 residues. The V gene lost 6 bases and the J gene lost 0 bases, with 5 bases spanning the gap. The V gene's germline CDR1 is MNHNS and CDR2 SASEGT. The DNA for the CDR3 is TGTGCCAGCAGAACAGTGAACACTGAAGCTTTCTTT. This encodes CASRTVNTEAFF.

Worth noting for this clone: Other DNA sequences in the sample encode the same CDR3. The rearrangement joins TRBV9 to TRBJ1-6; D not certain. This CDR3 is built from 14 residues. From germline, CDR1 is SGDLS and CDR2 YYNGEE. The V end lost 3 bases, the J end lost 10 bases, and 14 bases lay between the germline ends. CDR3 in amino acids: CASSEEGGRSPLHF. CDR3 DNA sequence: TGTGCCAGCAGCGAGGAGGGAGGGAGGTCACCCCTCCACTTT.

This clone was detected once. The gene calls are TRBV11-2 and TRBJ2-5; the match to TRBD1 covers 9 bases. The length of the CDR3 is 14 residues. Germline values: CDR1 SGHAT, CDR2 FQNNGV. The V and J ends lost 2 bases and 4 bases, in that order; junction bases with no gene match: 2. CDR3 amino acids: CASSLTGGVETQYF. The DNA for the CDR3 is TGTGCCAGCAGCTTAACAGGGGGCGTAGAGACCCAGTACTTC. Variable domain in full (rest from reference TRBV11-2 and TRBJ2-5): EAGVAQSPRYKIIEKRQSVAFWCNPISGHATLYWYQQILGQGPKLLIQFQNNGVVDDSQLPKDRFSAERLKGVDSTLKIQPAKLEDSAVYLCASSLTGGVETQYFGPGTRLLVL.

V is TRBV4-1 and J is TRBJ2-1, with TRBD2 matching 8 bases. CDR3 length equals 15 residues. Trimming removed 5 bases from V and 0 bases from J; junction bases left unmatched: 3. The V gene's germline CDR1 is MGHRA and CDR2 YSYEKL. CDR3: CASSGRGASYNEQFF. The CDR3 nucleotides are TGCGCCAGCAGCGGGCGGGGGGCCTCCTACAATGAGCAGTTCTTC.

The gene calls are TRBV29-1 and TRBJ1-4; D possibly corresponds to TRBD1 (6 bases). CDR3 length: 14 amino acids. Trimming took 5 bases from V and 3 from J, leaving 13 bases between them. The germline CDR1 and CDR2 sequences are SQVTM and ANQGSEA. The DNA of the CDR3 is TGCAGCGTTCTACCGACAGGCTCTAATGAAAAACTGTTTTTT. It encodes CSVLPTGSNEKLFF.

This chain uses TRBV29-1 with TRBJ1-2; TRBD1 is a possible D gene (5 bases). Germline-derived CDR1 and CDR2 are SQVTM and ANQGSEA. The CDR3 sequence is 12 residues long. Deletions cut 7 bases from V and 6 bases from J, with 15 bases between. The CDR3 reads CSARTPRHGYTF. The CDR3 bases are TGCAGCGCCCGGACACCGAGGCATGGCTACACCTTC. The variable domain in full, completed from reference TRBV29-1 and TRBJ1-2, reads SAVISQKPSRDICQRGTSLTIQCQVDSQVTMMFWYRQQPGQSLTLIATANQGSEATYESGFVIDKFPISRPNLTFSTLTVSNMSPEDSSIYLCSARTPRHGYTFGSGTRLTVV.

The rearrangement uses TRBV10-3 and TRBJ1-1; possible D gene TRBD1, 5 bases. Germline CDR1 reads ENHRY; CDR2 reads SYGVKD. The ends were cut back, 2 bases at V and 1 base at J, with 11 bases in the middle. This CDR3 has 15 amino acids. The CDR3 region is CAISEAQERNTEAFF. CDR3 in DNA: TGTGCCATCAGTGAGGCACAGGAGAGGAACACTGAAGCTTTCTTT.

J is TRBJ2-2 and V is TRBV4-2, with D hard to call. Trimming cost V 0 bases and J 1 base, with 9 bases left between them. CDR1 is LGHNA, CDR2 YNFKEQ, per germline. The CDR3 contains 16 residues. The CDR3 loop reads CASSQEWAKNTGELFF. The CDR3 DNA reads TGTGCCAGCAGCCAAGAGTGGGCTAAGAACACCGGGGAGCTGTTTTTT.

The chain uses TRBV5-1 and TRBJ2-1; D call uncertain. This CDR3 has 13 amino acids. Looked up from germline, CDR1 is SGHRS and CDR2 is YFSETQ. V was cut by 0 bases and J by 7 bases, with 8 bases left in between. CDR3 loop: CASSLDGSNEQFF. Here the CDR3 DNA reads TGCGCCAGCAGCTTGGATGGCTCGAATGAGCAGTTCTTC.

The V and J genes are TRBV6-6 and TRBJ2-2; possibly TRBD1 for D (5 bases). This CDR3 comprises 14 residues. Germline lookup yields CDR1 MNHNY and CDR2 SVGAGI (reference sequence). The V gene lost 2 bases and the J gene lost 10 bases, with 14 bases spanning the gap. CDR3 in amino acids: CASSYGRGGEELFF. CDR3 coding DNA: TGTGCCAGCAGTTACGGTAGGGGTGGTGAGGAGCTGTTTTTT.

The CDR3 protein is CASGGGTGGSGQPQHF. CDR3 in DNA: TGTGCCAGCGGTGGTGGGACAGGGGGCTCGGGTCAGCCCCAGCATTTT. V gene TRBV6-6 combines with J gene TRBJ1-5; 12 nucleotides agree with TRBD1. Germline trimming cut 8 bases from V and 6 bases from J; bases unmatched to any gene: 11. From germline, CDR1 is MNHNY and CDR2 SVGAGI (reference sequence). This CDR3 has 16 residues.

CDR3 amino acids: CASSPLQGPYGYTF. CDR3 DNA: TGTGCCAGCAGCCCCCTACAGGGTCCTTATGGCTACACCTTC. The chain carries TRBV6-1 and TRBJ1-2; D might be TRBD1 (6 bases). The germline gives CDR1 MNHNS, CDR2 SASEGT. Trimming pared 6 bases from V and 5 bases from J, leaving 16 bases between. The CDR3 spans 14 residues.

The chain couples TRBV9 to TRBJ1-1; possibly TRBD1 for D (6 bases). V was trimmed by 0 bases and J by 5 bases, leaving 14 bases between them. Germline V gives CDR1 SGDLS, CDR2 YYNGEE. The CDR3 runs 15 residues. This CDR3 reads CASSVVRGGNTEAFF. In DNA, the CDR3 is TGTGCCAGCAGCGTAGTTAGGGGGGGGAATACTGAAGCTTTCTTT. The full variable domain, its missing parts supplied by reference TRBV9 and TRBJ1-1, is DSGVTQTPKHLITATGQRVTLRCSPRSGDLSVYWYQQSLDQGLQFLIQYYNGEERAKGNILERFSAQQFPDLHSELNLSSLELGDSALYFCASSVVRGGNTEAFFGQGTRLTVV.

The chain combines TRBV2 with TRBJ2-2; no clear D. The CDR3 sequence is 15 residues long. V was trimmed by 7 bases and J by 5 bases, leaving 17 bases between them. Germline loops: CDR1 SNHLY, CDR2 FYNNEI. This CDR3 is CASIRSYLETGELFF. Here the CDR3 DNA reads TGTGCCAGCATACGGTCCTACTTAGAGACCGGGGAGCTGTTTTTT.

The J gene is TRBJ2-1, the V gene TRBV10-3, with TRBD2 matching 8 bases. There are 18 residues in the CDR3. Germline V gene lookup returns CDR1 ENHRY and CDR2 SYGVKD. The trim removed 0 bases at V and 6 bases at J, leaving 13 bases unmatched. CDR3 loop: CAISESGGGRFPGNEQFF. CDR3 coding DNA: TGTGCCATCAGTGAGTCAGGCGGGGGGCGATTTCCGGGCAATGAGCAGTTCTTC.

The CDR3 loop is CASSTLAGAVTDTQYF. The CDR3 region has the DNA TGTGCCAGCAGCACTCTAGCGGGGGCCGTCACAGATACGCAGTATTTT. V usage is TRBV7-2 and J usage is TRBJ2-3, with 10 bases identical to TRBD2. The trim removed 5 bases at V and 2 bases at J, leaving 7 bases unmatched. This CDR3 spans 16 amino acids. The germline CDR1 and CDR2 sequences are SGHTA and FQGNSA.